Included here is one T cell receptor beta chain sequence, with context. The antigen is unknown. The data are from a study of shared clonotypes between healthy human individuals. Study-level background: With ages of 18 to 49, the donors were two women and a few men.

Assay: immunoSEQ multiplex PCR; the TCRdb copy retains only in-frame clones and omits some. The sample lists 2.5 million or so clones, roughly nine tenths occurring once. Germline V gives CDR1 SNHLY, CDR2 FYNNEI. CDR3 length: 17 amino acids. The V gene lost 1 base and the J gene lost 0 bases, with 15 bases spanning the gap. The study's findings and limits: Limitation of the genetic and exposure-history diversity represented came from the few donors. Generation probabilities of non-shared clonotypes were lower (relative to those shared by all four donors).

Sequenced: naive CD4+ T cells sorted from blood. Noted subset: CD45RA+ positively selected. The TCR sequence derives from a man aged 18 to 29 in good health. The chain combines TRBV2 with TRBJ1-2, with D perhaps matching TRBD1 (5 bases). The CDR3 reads CASSEGGLGITNYGYTF. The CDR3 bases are TGTGCCAGCAGTGAAGGGGGGTTGGGGATTACTAACTATGGCTACACCTTC.